The entry below gives a single TCR beta chain sequence along with its context. These data originate in a study of OX40 agonist ivuxolimab in advanced cancers. Method: immunoSEQ multiplex PCR; TCRdb's copy keeps in-frame clones and lacks some. The data show roughly 60,000 clones, approximately 83% seen once. CDR3 length: 19 residues. V gave up 0 bases and J gave up 2 bases; unmatched junction bases: 13. Germline CDR1 reads GTSNPN; CDR2 reads SVGIG (reference sequence). This TCR was recovered from an adult with an advanced solid tumor such as melanoma, head and neck, liver or kidney cancer. The gene calls are TRBV30 and TRBJ1-5, with 10 nucleotides matching TRBD1. The input for sequencing was CD4+ or CD8+ T cells sorted from blood, taken in a trial of the OX40 agonist ivuxolimab. In DNA, the CDR3 is TGTGCCTGGAGTGTTTGTGGGGACAGGGGAAGTAGGGGCAATCAGCCCCAGCATTTT. Its translation is CAWSVCGDRGSRGNQPQHF.